The T cell receptor beta chain under discussion was sequenced for a study of shared clonotypes between healthy human individuals. Study-level information: Each donor's CD4 naive and CD4 memory cells filled three plates apiece, CD8 naive two, and CD8 memory one.

Germline V gives CDR1 MNHNS, CDR2 SASEGT. The CDR3 is 13 amino acids. Trimming took 2 bases from V and 4 from J, leaving 8 bases between them. Only in-frame clones appear in the TCRdb table, and some are missing; sequencing was by immunoSEQ multiplex PCR. The sample lists about 380,000 clones; 90% to 97% were seen once. This clonotype was obtained from a man aged 25-40 years in good health. This chain joins TRBV6-1 and TRBJ2-5, with D unresolved. Sequencing input: memory CD8+ T cells sorted from blood. Subset in this sample: CD45RO+ cells pooled with CCR7-negative TemRA cells. The CDR3 DNA sequence: TGTGCCAGCAGTGAATTTATAGGAGAGACCCAGTACTTC. It translates to CASSEFIGETQYF.